The 27 T cell receptor beta chains below come from one sample, sequenced in a study of blood T cell repertoires in COVID-19. The method was immunoSEQ multiplex PCR; TCRdb's version includes in-frame clones alone and lacks a portion of them. Of some 150,000 clones detected, 75% to 90% appear once; the ten largest clones hold approximately 2.8%. Material for sequencing was peripheral blood. The receptors here all came from a woman aged 55-70 years with active COVID-19.

The V call is TRBV29-1, the J call TRBJ2-3; 10 bases are shared with TRBD1. This CDR3 is 12 amino acids long. CDR1 and CDR2 from the germline V gene are SQVTM and ANQGSEA. V dropped 3 bases and J dropped 14; count of bases not matched to a gene: 8. The CDR3 nucleotides are TGCAGCGTTGAGACAGGGACAGGGGAGGGGTATTTT. Translating gives CSVETGTGEGYF.

This chain joins TRBV27 and TRBJ2-7; 9 bases agree with TRBD2. The J segment lost 4 bases and the V segment lost 5 bases, leaving 9 bases of the junction unmatched. Germline V gene lookup returns CDR1 MNHEY and CDR2 SMNVEV (reference sequence). The length of the CDR3 is 15 residues. This CDR3 reads CASSPRSGRSYEQYF. Here the CDR3 DNA reads TGTGCCAGCAGTCCCCGAAGCGGGAGGTCTTACGAGCAGTACTTC.

This clone was seen only once. CDR3 nucleotides: TGTGCCAGCAGTTACGGCAGGGGCCCGAACACTGAAGCTTTCTTT. This gives the protein CASSYGRGPNTEAFF. The genes are TRBV5-4 and TRBJ1-1, with TRBD1 as a possible D gene (6 bases). CDR1 SGHNT and CDR2 YYREEE come from the germline V gene (reference sequence). The V end lost 5 bases, the J end lost 1 base, and 15 bases lay between the germline ends. There are 15 residues in the CDR3.

The chain recombines TRBV2 with TRBJ2-5; TRBD1 matches at 10 bases. Germline V gives CDR1 SNHLY, CDR2 FYNNEI. Unmatched junction bases numbered 2, after V lost 5 bases and J lost 5 bases. The CDR3 totals 13 residues. The CDR3 protein is CASSRDRGETQYF. The CDR3 DNA reads as TGTGCCAGCAGTCGGGACAGGGGTGAGACCCAGTACTTC.

V and J are TRBV20-1 and TRBJ1-2; 7 nucleotides align to TRBD1. The CDR3 contains 15 residues. Germline V gives CDR1 DFQATT, CDR2 SNEGSKA (reference sequence). With 6 bases clipped from V and 0 bases from J, the junction kept 10 bases outside the gene matches. CDR3 DNA sequence: TGCAGTGCAAGTCCCGGGACAGCTACTAACTATGGCTACACCTTC. This sequence encodes CSASPGTATNYGYTF.

The chain links TRBV3-1 (or the pseudogene TRBV3-2) to TRBJ2-7; possible D gene TRBD2, 6 bases. Looked up from germline, CDR1 is LGHDT and CDR2 is YNNKEL (reference sequence). The CDR3 loop spans 15 amino acids. Trimming pared 6 bases from V and 3 bases from J, leaving 18 bases between. The CDR3 nucleotides are TGTGCCAGCAGTCCAAGACTAGTAGGGGTCTACGAGCAGTACTTC. This gives the protein CASSPRLVGVYEQYF.

This clone was seen more than once but under ten times. This rearrangement joins TRBV2 to TRBJ1-2; 8 bases map to TRBD1. Germline CDR1 and CDR2: SNHLY and FYNNEI. With V trimmed by 6 bases and J by 5 bases, 5 bases remained unmatched. The CDR3 spans 13 residues. The CDR3 sequence is CASRVDREYGYTF. The DNA of the CDR3 is TGTGCCAGCAGGGTGGACAGGGAGTATGGCTACACCTTC.

J is TRBJ2-1 and V is TRBV29-1, with TRBD2 identical over 10 bases. The CDR3 runs to 17 residues. V was pared by 5 bases and J by 2 bases, with 12 bases of the junction left unmatched. Germline CDR1 is SQVTM and CDR2 is ANQGSEA. In DNA, the CDR3 is TGCAGCGTTATGGCTAGCGGGAGTAAGGGTACCTACAATGAGCAGTTCTTC. It specifies CSVMASGSKGTYNEQFF.

V gene TRBV5-1 combines with J gene TRBJ1-2; maybe TRBD1 (5 bases). The germline V gene encodes CDR1 SGHRS and CDR2 YFSETQ. Trimming removed 1 base from V and 3 bases from J, with 7 bases in between. The CDR3 spans 13 residues. In nucleotides, the CDR3 is TGCGCCAGCAGCTTGACAGGTTACTATGGCTACACCTTC. Translated, it gives CASSLTGYYGYTF.

Only one count was recorded for this clone. The J gene is TRBJ2-7, the V gene TRBV18, with D possibly TRBD2 on 6 matching bases. Germline values: CDR1 KGHSH, CDR2 LQKENI. V lost 1 base to trimming and J lost 0 bases, with 16 bases between them. There are 17 residues in the CDR3. The CDR3 bases are TGTGCCAGCTCACCACTACGGGTGGGAGGCGGCTCCTACGAGCAGTACTTC. It is translated as CASSPLRVGGGSYEQYF.

This chain joins TRBV3-1 (or the pseudogene TRBV3-2) and TRBJ2-4; D remains ambiguous. Germline CDR1 and CDR2: LGHDT and YNNKEL (reference sequence). The CDR3 runs to 15 residues. The V end lost 2 bases, the J end lost 7 bases, and 15 bases lay between the germline ends. Here the CDR3 DNA reads TGTGCCAGCAGCCAAACTTCCGCACCAACTAACATTCAGTACTTC. The encoded protein is CASSQTSAPTNIQYF.

The V call is TRBV19, the J call TRBJ2-7; the match to TRBD1 covers 8 bases. V shed 4 bases, J shed 6 bases, and the junction held 11 bases outside the gene matches. The CDR3 is 15 residues long. Germline CDR1 and CDR2: LNHDA and SQIVND (reference sequence). This CDR3 is CASSTTRDRSGEQYF. CDR3 sequence (DNA): TGTGCCAGTAGTACCACAAGGGACAGGTCAGGCGAGCAGTACTTC.

The chain carries TRBV7-9 and TRBJ2-7; 9 positions match TRBD2. J was trimmed by 5 bases and V by 3 bases; bases with no gene match: 8. Germline CDR1 reads SEHNR; CDR2 reads FQNEAQ (reference sequence). This CDR3 contains 15 residues. The CDR3 coding sequence is TGTGCCAGCAGCTTGACGGCGGGAGGGACCCACGAGCAGTACTTC. Translating it yields CASSLTAGGTHEQYF. Variable domain in full (rest from reference TRBV7-9 and TRBJ2-7): DTGVSQNPRHKITKRGQNVTFRCDPISEHNRLYWYRQTLGQGPEFLTYFQNEAQLEKSRLLSDRFSAERPKGSFSTLEIQRTEQGDSAMYLCASSLTAGGTHEQYFGPGTRLTVT.

This clone was observed a few times. V is TRBV2 and J is TRBJ1-6, with no clear D. CDR1 is SNHLY and CDR2 is FYNNEI in the germline V gene. The CDR3 has 13 amino acids. V was shortened by 8 bases and J by 5 bases, with 10 bases between the two germline ends. For the CDR3, the DNA is TGTGCCAGCGCGGGATGGGATAATTCACCCCTCCACTTT. It translates to CASAGWDNSPLHF.

The CDR3, as DNA: TGTGCCAGCAGTCGGGATGACGGGGAGACCCAGTACTTC. Protein: CASSRDDGETQYF. The chain has TRBV6-4 and TRBJ2-5; a weak D match, TRBD2 (5 bases). Per the germline V gene, CDR1 is MRHNA and CDR2 is SNTAGT. The CDR3 is 13 amino acids. The V end was cut by 5 bases, the J end by 5 bases, with 12 bases between.

This sequence joins TRBV15 and TRBJ2-3, with 12 positions matching TRBD2. Germline CDR1 LNHNV, CDR2 YYDKDF (reference sequence). V shed 5 bases, J shed 4 bases, and the junction held 4 bases outside the gene matches. The CDR3 is made up of 15 amino acids. CDR3 protein: CATSLGLAGSDTQYF. As DNA, the CDR3 is TGTGCCACCAGCCTAGGACTAGCGGGATCAGATACGCAGTATTTT.

This chain connects TRBV4-1 to TRBJ1-3; D ambiguous. Germline lookup yields CDR1 MGHRA and CDR2 YSYEKL. Trimming pared 1 base from V and 6 bases from J, leaving 22 bases between. The CDR3 is 18 residues long. DNA of the CDR3: TGCGCCAGCAGCCAAGGCTTGTTCGGGGTTGGAACACAAAACACCATATATTTT. Protein sequence: CASSQGLFGVGTQNTIYF.

The chain has TRBV4-3 and TRBJ1-4; maybe TRBD1 (5 bases). The CDR3 sequence is 18 residues long. Germline V gene data show CDR1 as LGHNA and CDR2 as YSLEER. V shed 0 bases and J shed 1 base, with 15 bases lying between them. CDR3 residues: CASSQDVVRQGTNEKLFF. The CDR3 DNA reads TGCGCCAGCAGCCAAGATGTAGTTAGGCAGGGAACTAATGAAAAACTGTTTTTT.

The chain has TRBV18 and TRBJ2-6; TRBD1 agrees at 8 bases. With 3 bases clipped from V and 0 bases from J, the junction kept 10 bases outside the gene matches. The V gene's germline CDR1 is KGHSH and CDR2 LQKENI. The CDR3 is made up of 19 amino acids. The CDR3 DNA reads TGTGCCAGCTCACCGTTTCAGGGGGCTAACCCCTCTGGGGCCAACGTCCTGACTTTC. Protein product: CASSPFQGANPSGANVLTF.

J is TRBJ1-2 and V is TRBV7-2; D is perhaps TRBD1 (5 bases). Germline V gives CDR1 SGHTA, CDR2 FQGNSA. This CDR3 is 14 amino acids long. Trimming took off 1 base at V and 4 bases at J, with 10 bases between the two ends. CDR3 DNA sequence: TGTGCCAGCAGCTTAGTGGGGGGAGGCTATGGCTACACCTTC. Translating gives CASSLVGGGYGYTF.

The chain combines TRBV5-1 with TRBJ2-7; 9 bases fit TRBD2. Germline V gives CDR1 SGHRS, CDR2 YFSETQ. The CDR3 has 14 amino acids. The V and J ends lost 2 bases and 3 bases, in that order; junction bases with no gene match: 3. Here the CDR3 reads CASSFSGSGYEQYF. Here the CDR3 DNA reads TGCGCCAGCAGCTTTAGCGGGAGCGGCTACGAGCAGTACTTC.

This rearrangement joins TRBV28 to TRBJ1-1, with D perhaps matching TRBD1 (5 bases). Trimming stripped 11 bases from V and 3 bases from J, with 13 bases between. CDR3 length: 12 residues. In germline, CDR1 is MDHEN, CDR2 SYDVKM. The CDR3 is CALGGVDTEAFF. The CDR3, as DNA: TGTGCCCTGGGGGGAGTGGACACTGAAGCTTTCTTT.

This chain links TRBV7-7 with TRBJ2-5, with D possibly matching TRBD2 (5 bases). V gave up 2 bases and J gave up 5 bases, with 15 bases separating them. The germline V gene encodes CDR1 SSHAT and CDR2 FNYEAQ (reference sequence). The CDR3 contains 15 residues. The CDR3 coding sequence is TGTGCCAGCAGCTTATCCGGACTGGACGAGGAGACCCAGTACTTC. It translates to CASSLSGLDEETQYF.

The chain recombines TRBV5-1 with TRBJ1-6, with a possible D match to TRBD1 (5 bases). CDR3 length: 14 residues. CDR1 and CDR2 (germline): SGHRS, YFSETQ. Trimming left V 4 bases short and J 8 bases short, with 13 bases between. CDR3 bases: TGCGCCAGCAGCAGTGCACAGGAAGATTCACCCCTCCACTTT. It translates to CASSSAQEDSPLHF.

V is TRBV28 and J is TRBJ2-5, with TRBD1 matching over 9 bases. CDR1 and CDR2 from the germline V gene are MDHEN and SYDVKM. V shed 6 bases and J 4 bases; nucleotides not matched to a gene: 12. CDR3 size: 16 residues. The CDR3 sequence: CASSQPGQGSGETQYF. The CDR3 coding sequence is TGTGCCAGCAGCCAGCCGGGACAGGGCTCGGGAGAGACCCAGTACTTC.

The chain joins TRBV9 to TRBJ2-7; D might be TRBD1 (5 bases). The V end was cut by 3 bases, the J end by 3 bases, with 10 bases between. There are 13 residues in the CDR3. CDR1 is SGDLS and CDR2 is YYNGEE in the germline V gene. The CDR3 DNA sequence: TGTGCCAGCAGCGCAGGGAACTACTACGAGCAGTACTTC. As protein: CASSAGNYYEQYF. Full variable domain (rest looked up from reference TRBV9 and TRBJ2-7): DSGVTQTPKHLITATGQRVTLRCSPRSGDLSVYWYQQSLDQGLQFLIQYYNGEERAKGNILERFSAQQFPDLHSELNLSSLELGDSALYFCASSAGNYYEQYFGPGTRLTVT.

This clone has just a few counts. The chain joins TRBV9 to TRBJ1-2, with 11 nucleotides matching TRBD1. Germline CDR1 reads SGDLS; CDR2 reads YYNGEE. The CDR3 runs to 16 residues. Losses at the gene ends were 4 bases for V and 7 bases for J; bases not matched to a gene: 12. The CDR3 DNA follows: TGTGCCAGCAGCCCACCACCGGACAGGGGGCGGGGTGGCTACACCTTC. This sequence encodes CASSPPPDRGRGGYTF. The full variable domain, with the rest looked up from reference TRBV9 and TRBJ1-2, is DSGVTQTPKHLITATGQRVTLRCSPRSGDLSVYWYQQSLDQGLQFLIQYYNGEERAKGNILERFSAQQFPDLHSELNLSSLELGDSALYFCASSPPPDRGRGGYTFGSGTRLTVV.